The 13 T cell receptor beta chains listed next were all sequenced from one sample in a study of cytomegalovirus exposure and HLA in healthy donors. Primers: 60 Vbeta forward and 13 Jbeta reverse. The method was immunoSEQ multiplex PCR; TCRdb's version includes in-frame clones alone and lacks a portion of them. The sample carries about 140,000 clones, approximately 77% recorded once. The sequenced sample consisted of PBMCs. These receptors were taken from a young man in good health and CMV-seronegative.

The chain uses TRBV30 and TRBJ2-2; no firm D call. V lost 3 bases and J 4 bases, leaving 12 bases between the germline ends. Germline-derived CDR1 and CDR2 are GTSNPN and SVGIG (reference sequence). The length of the CDR3 is 14 residues. CDR3 in DNA: TGTGCCTGGAGCCGTGGAACAGCCACCGGGGAGCTGTTTTTT. Residues: CAWSRGTATGELFF. The full variable domain, in which reference TRBV30 and TRBJ2-2 provide the parts outside the CDR3, is SQTIHQWPATLVQPVGSPLSLECTVEGTSNPNLYWYRQAAGRGLQLLFYSVGIGQISSEVPQNLSASRPQDRQFILSSKKLLLSDSGFYLCAWSRGTATGELFFGEGSRLTVL.

This sequence joins TRBV5-1 and TRBJ2-7; maybe TRBD1 (5 bases). The V end was cut by 1 base, the J end by 5 bases, with 10 bases between. There are 13 residues in the CDR3. Germline assignment: CDR1 SGHRS and CDR2 YFSETQ. In DNA, the CDR3 is TGCGCCAGCAGCTTGTTATGGGGCCACGAGCAGTACTTC. Translation gives CASSLLWGHEQYF.

This clone was seen more than once but under ten times. The genes are TRBV2 and TRBJ2-7, with 9 positions matching TRBD2. Germline CDR1 SNHLY, CDR2 FYNNEI. There are 14 residues in the CDR3. V dropped 5 bases and J dropped 3; count of bases not matched to a gene: 5. The CDR3 nucleotides read TGTGCCAGCAGTAGCGGGAGGAGTATCTACGAGCAGTACTTC. Encoded protein: CASSSGRSIYEQYF.

V gene TRBV5-4 combines with J gene TRBJ2-5; 11 nucleotides agree with TRBD2. Germline values: CDR1 SGHNT, CDR2 YYREEE (reference sequence). The trim removed 3 bases at V and 0 bases at J, leaving 7 bases unmatched. The CDR3 runs 17 residues. CDR3 nucleotide sequence: TGTGCCAGCAGCTCCGGGACTAGCGGTCTGTACCAAGAGACCCAGTACTTC. Amino acids: CASSSGTSGLYQETQYF.

The chain couples TRBV11-2 to TRBJ2-1, with 9 bases matching TRBD1. CDR1 and CDR2 (germline): SGHAT, FQNNGV. The V gene end was trimmed by 8 bases and the J gene end by 7 bases; junction bases not matched to a gene: 12. This CDR3 is built from 15 residues. The CDR3 DNA is TGTGCCAGCCGTACACCGGGACAGGGCCAAAATGAGCAGTTCTTC. Its protein is CASRTPGQGQNEQFF.

The chain has TRBV7-2 and TRBJ1-1; 8 bases agree with TRBD1. The CDR3 length is 14 residues. Germline CDR1 and CDR2: SGHTA and FQGNSA. V was pared by 2 bases and J by 5 bases, with 4 bases of the junction left unmatched. Here the CDR3 reads CASSLLQGGTEAFF. The DNA of the CDR3 is TGTGCCAGCAGCTTATTACAGGGGGGGACTGAAGCTTTCTTT.

There are a few counts of this clone. This CDR3 reads CASSVKSSGEHTDTQYF. The CDR3 nucleotides read TGTGCCAGCAGTGTTAAGTCGTCAGGGGAGCACACAGATACGCAGTATTTT. J is TRBJ2-3 and V is TRBV2; D may be TRBD1 (6 bases). V shed 4 bases and J shed 2 bases, with 19 bases lying between them. The length of the CDR3 is 17 residues. CDR1 and CDR2 (germline): SNHLY, FYNNEI.

This rearrangement joins TRBV5-5 to TRBJ2-5; TRBD1 matches 9 bases. The J call may not be correct, given that the DNA end is closer to TRBJ2-7. The germline CDR1 and CDR2 sequences are SGHKS and YYEKEE (reference sequence). The CDR3 runs to 15 residues. The CDR3 reads CASSFDRGFSYEQYF. DNA for the CDR3: TGTGCCAGCAGCTTTGACAGGGGGTTCTCCTACGAGCAGTACTTC.

The chain is built from TRBV11-2 and TRBJ2-7; perhaps TRBD2 as D (6 bases). The CDR3 totals 13 residues. In germline, CDR1 is SGHAT, CDR2 FQNNGV. Trimming removed 5 bases from V and 4 bases from J, with 12 bases in between. CDR3 sequence: CASSRGWGYEQYF. The DNA for the CDR3 is TGTGCCAGCAGCCGGGGGTGGGGGTACGAGCAGTACTTC.

The genes are TRBV4-1 and TRBJ1-5, with TRBD1 identical over 7 bases. Germline V CDR1 and CDR2: MGHRA, YSYEKL. The CDR3 consists of 15 residues. The junction had 3 bases not matched to a gene; V was cut back by 1 base and J by 3 bases. The CDR3 region has the DNA TGCGCCAGCAGCCAAGGCACAGGGGCCAATCAGCCCCAGCATTTT. This translates into CASSQGTGANQPQHF.

This clone is medium-sized (0.01 to 0.1%) within its sample. The chain uses TRBV28 and TRBJ2-7, with TRBD2 identical over 11 bases. Germline V lookup: CDR1 MDHEN, CDR2 SYDVKM. There are 16 residues in the CDR3. Trimming at V came to 4 bases and at J to 4 bases, leaving 9 bases not matched to a gene. Written as DNA, the CDR3 is TGTGCCAGCAGTTCCCCCACTAGCGGGAGAGGTTACGAGCAGTACTTC. Its protein product is CASSSPTSGRGYEQYF.

The chain uses TRBV19 and TRBJ1-4; TRBD1 matches at 8 bases. The V segment lost 4 bases and the J segment 8 bases; nucleotides outside the gene matches: 6. This CDR3 region has 14 residues. CDR1 and CDR2 (germline): LNHDA, SQIVND (reference sequence). For the CDR3, the DNA is TGTGCCAGTAGTACGGGGACAGGTGACGAAAAACTGTTTTTT. Encoded protein: CASSTGTGDEKLFF. Complete variable domain (other parts from reference TRBV19 and TRBJ1-4): DGGITQSPKYLFRKEGQNVTLSCEQNLNHDAMYWYRQDPGQGLRLIYYSQIVNDFQKGDIAEGYSVSREKKESFPLTVTSAQKNPTAFYLCASSTGTGDEKLFFGSGTQLSVL.

The chain's CDR3 is CASSNVGGRSVNEQFF. The CDR3 coding sequence is TGTGCCAGTAGTAACGTGGGAGGGAGAAGTGTCAATGAGCAGTTCTTC. This chain connects TRBV19 to TRBJ2-1; 7 bases agree with TRBD2. The CDR3 spans 16 residues. The germline V gene encodes CDR1 LNHDA and CDR2 SQIVND (reference sequence). V gave up 4 bases and J gave up 6 bases; unmatched junction bases: 12. The full variable domain, completed using reference TRBV19 and TRBJ2-1, is DGGITQSPKYLFRKEGQNVTLSCEQNLNHDAMYWYRQDPGQGLRLIYYSQIVNDFQKGDIAEGYSVSREKKESFPLTVTSAQKNPTAFYLCASSNVGGRSVNEQFFGPGTRLTVL.